This T cell receptor (beta chain) appears in the sequencing data of a study of blood T cell repertoires in COVID-19. Profiled with immunoSEQ multiplex PCR; TCRdb holds only in-frame clones, not every one. The sample holds 240,000 or so clones, around 86% seen once. Cohort assignment relied on participant-reported clinical history. Per the germline V gene, CDR1 is SGHAT and CDR2 is FQNNGV. The CDR3 length is 15 residues. With 4 bases removed from V and 9 bases from J, the gap between germline ends came to 16 bases. The chain uses TRBV11-2 and TRBJ1-6; no clear D gene. Sequenced: PBMCs or T cells enriched from blood (not recorded which). This sequence was found in a woman aged 35 to 49 with acute COVID-19. The CDR3 spells CASSYKFVRGSPLHF. As DNA, the CDR3 is TGTGCCAGCAGCTATAAATTTGTGAGAGGTTCACCCCTCCACTTT.